The T cell receptor (beta chain) under discussion was sequenced for a study of CD8 T cells in Susac syndrome. This CDR3 has 13 amino acids. CDR1 MNHEY and CDR2 SMNVEV come from the germline V gene (reference sequence). With 3 bases removed from V and 8 bases from J, the gap between germline ends came to 8 bases. After extraction with the RNeasy kit, about 0.5 to 1 ug of the RNA was reverse transcribed using random hexamers. The authors amplified TCR beta CDR3 across 54 Vbeta and 13 Jbeta using immunoSEQ multiplex PCR. MiXCR, applied by TCRdb to the immunoSEQ multiplex PCR reads, yields one record per CDR3 protein. Of roughly 150,000 distinct CDR3 sequences listed, 85% to 95% are singletons.

The chain combines TRBV27 with TRBJ1-6; no clear D. This sequence was found in a human donor with Susac syndrome. The sample comprised CD4+ T cells from PBMCs. In nucleotides, the CDR3 is TGTGCCAGCAGTTTTGACTCCTATTCACCCCTCCACTTT. Translated: CASSFDSYSPLHF.